This T cell receptor (beta chain) emerged from a study of shared clonotypes between healthy human individuals. Sequencing was performed with immunoSEQ multiplex PCR; in TCRdb, only in-frame clones are kept and a portion is missing. The data contain about 2.4 million clones, 80% to 95% of them singletons. The CDR3 is 16 residues long. Germline V CDR1 and CDR2: MNHNS, SASEGT. With 2 bases clipped from V and 2 bases from J, the junction kept 7 bases outside the gene matches. Source material: naive CD4+ T cells from PBMCs. Noted subset: CD45RA+ positively selected. The origin of this receptor is a man aged 18-30 years in good health. Some clones in this sample may be carry-over from other donors' samples. The chain links TRBV6-1 to TRBJ2-5, with TRBD2 identical over 8 bases. CDR3 nucleotides: TGTGCCAGCAGTGAATGGGGTAGCGGGGTACAAGAGACCCAGTACTTC. Translated: CASSEWGSGVQETQYF.